This T cell receptor beta chain was recovered during a study of T cell changes during pregnancy in multiple sclerosis. Clones were sequenced by immunoSEQ multiplex PCR, and TCRdb holds only the in-frame ones, with some missing. This sample has almost 95,000 clones, with approximately 92% found just once. The CDR3 sequence is 16 residues long. J gave up 4 bases and V 1 base, and 7 bases lay outside the gene matches. In germline, CDR1 is MGHRA, CDR2 YSYEKL. The V call is TRBV4-1, the J call TRBJ2-5; 9 nucleotides line up with TRBD2. Sequenced here: peripheral blood, sampled in the first trimester of pregnancy. The source is a female donor with multiple sclerosis, enrolled in a pregnancy study. The CDR3 sequence: CASSQALAGFGETQYF. The CDR3 nucleotides read TGCGCCAGCAGCCAAGCTCTAGCGGGATTTGGAGAGACCCAGTACTTC.